The 2 T cell receptor beta chains below were found in one sample sequenced in a study of cytomegalovirus exposure and HLA in healthy donors. Both 60 Vbeta primers and 13 Jbeta primers went into the PCR. The protocol was immunoSEQ multiplex PCR, while the TCRdb copy is restricted to in-frame clones and leaves out a portion. Found here are 150,000 or so clones, more than 60% of them singletons; the top ten hold about 13%. Sequenced sample: PBMCs. The receptors were sampled from a man between 35 and 55 years old in good health and CMV-seropositive.

This sequence joins TRBV18 and TRBJ2-5, with TRBD2 matching over 7 bases. The germline CDR1 and CDR2 sequences are KGHSH and LQKENI. The V segment lost 3 bases and the J segment 5 bases; nucleotides outside the gene matches: 15. The CDR3 has 17 amino acids. The CDR3 reads CASSPASGRAGDETQYF. For the CDR3, the DNA is TGTGCCAGCTCACCGGCCTCGGGCAGGGCGGGAGATGAGACCCAGTACTTC.

CDR3 protein: CAISKQGEQYF. CDR3 bases: TGTGCCATCAGTAAGCAGGGCGAGCAGTACTTC. The chain combines TRBV10-3 with TRBJ2-7, with D maybe TRBD1 (5 bases). V shed 5 bases and J shed 6 bases, with 8 bases lying between them. The CDR3 runs to 11 residues. Germline CDR1 is ENHRY and CDR2 is SYGVKD.